This entry lists 17 T cell receptor beta chains sequenced from one sample in a study of shared clonotypes between healthy human individuals. Naive CD8 cells lacked CD45RO, underwent positive selection for CCR7 and left out terminally differentiated effector memory CD45RA+ cells. Assay: immunoSEQ multiplex PCR; the TCRdb copy retains only in-frame clones and omits some. Among some 2.1 million clones, about 94% were seen once, and the ten largest hold around 1.1%. The sample taken for sequencing was naive CD8+ T cells sorted from blood. Source of these receptors: a man between 18 and 35 years old in good health.

This chain uses TRBV2 with TRBJ1-1; D not resolved. Germline V gene sequence: CDR1 SNHLY, CDR2 FYNNEI. There are 16 residues in the CDR3. V lost 6 bases, J lost 2 bases, and 19 bases lay in between. CDR3 coding DNA: TGTGCCAGCAGCGAACCTACCCGGGGAATTAACACTGAAGCTTTCTTT. Translated: CASSEPTRGINTEAFF.

Comment on this clone: Other DNA sequences within the sample encode an identical CDR3. The chain is built from TRBV4-1 and TRBJ1-2, with D possibly matching TRBD1 (5 bases). This CDR3 spans 14 amino acids. The germline V gene encodes CDR1 MGHRA and CDR2 YSYEKL. Trimming stripped 1 base from V and 4 bases from J, with 10 bases between. The CDR3 DNA reads as TGCGCCAGCAGCCAAGGGTCAGGGCCCTATGGCTACACCTTC. Its translation is CASSQGSGPYGYTF.

The chain combines TRBV28 with TRBJ1-1; D uncertain. V shed 7 bases and J shed 0 bases, with 9 bases lying between them. The germline V gene has CDR1 MDHEN and CDR2 SYDVKM. The CDR3 runs 13 residues. CDR3: CASTVVLNTEAFF. The CDR3 DNA follows: TGTGCCAGCACGGTAGTTTTGAACACTGAAGCTTTCTTT.

The chain combines TRBV7-8 with TRBJ2-1; tentatively, D is TRBD2 (5 bases). Between the trimmed V and J ends, which lost 2 bases and 0 bases, there was a span of 14 bases. Germline lookup yields CDR1 SGHVS and CDR2 FQNEAQ. The CDR3 consists of 17 residues. Here the CDR3 reads CASSLIGGFDSYNEQFF. The CDR3 region has the DNA TGTGCCAGCAGCTTAATTGGAGGATTCGACTCCTACAATGAGCAGTTCTTC.

CDR3 loop: CASRKTGDGEKLFF. The CDR3, as DNA: TGTGCCAGCAGGAAGACAGGGGATGGAGAAAAACTGTTTTTT. V gene TRBV6-6 combines with J gene TRBJ1-4; 8 bases are shared with TRBD1. Germline-derived CDR1 and CDR2 are MNHNY and SVGAGI (reference sequence). J lost 8 bases, V lost 6 bases, and 8 bases had no gene match. CDR3 size: 14 residues.

A note on this clone: Other DNA variants within this sample encode the same CDR3. The CDR3, as DNA: TGTGCCTGGAGTGTATTGGGAGGGGGCGAGCAGTACTTC. As protein: CAWSVLGGGEQYF. V and J are TRBV30 and TRBJ2-7, with D possibly TRBD2 on 7 matching bases. With 0 bases removed from V and 6 bases from J, the gap between germline ends came to 12 bases. Germline lookup yields CDR1 GTSNPN and CDR2 SVGIG (reference sequence). This CDR3 has 13 amino acids. Complete variable domain (other parts from reference TRBV30 and TRBJ2-7): SQTIHQWPATLVQPVGSPLSLECTVEGTSNPNLYWYRQAAGRGLQLLFYSVGIGQISSEVPQNLSASRPQDRQFILSSKKLLLSDSGFYLCAWSVLGGGEQYFGPGTRLTVT.

The chain recombines TRBV7-4 with TRBJ1-2; D uncertain. V dropped 0 bases and J dropped 4 bases, with 15 bases sitting between them. Germline values: CDR1 SGHVT, CDR2 SQSDAQ. The CDR3 length is 16 residues. The CDR3, as DNA: TGTGCCAGCAGCTTAGCGCGGCGAATGGAGCCCTATGGCTACACCTTC. This codes for CASSLARRMEPYGYTF.

The J gene is TRBJ2-1, the V gene TRBV7-2, with unresolved D. Trimming shortened V by 3 bases and J by 8 bases, and 14 bases separated the two germline ends. The CDR3 is made up of 14 amino acids. Germline V CDR1 and CDR2: SGHTA, FQGNSA. The CDR3 DNA sequence: TGTGCCAGCAGCTTGTCTCATAAGCTGGATGAGCAGTTCTTC. Protein: CASSLSHKLDEQFF. Using reference TRBV7-2 and TRBJ2-1 for the parts outside the CDR3, the full variable domain is GAGVSQSPSNKVTEKGKDVELRCDPISGHTALYWYRQSLGQGLEFLIYFQGNSAPDKSGLPSDRFSAERTGGSVSTLTIQRTQQEDSAVYLCASSLSHKLDEQFFGPGTRLTVL.

The sample holds one count of this clone. The V call is TRBV6-5, the J call TRBJ2-1; TRBD2 matches 13 bases. The germline V gene encodes CDR1 MNHEY and CDR2 SVGAGI. This CDR3 spans 13 amino acids. With 5 bases clipped from V and 10 bases from J, the junction kept 2 bases outside the gene matches. The CDR3 loop is CASSKGLAGEQFF. In DNA form, the CDR3 reads TGTGCCAGCAGTAAGGGACTAGCGGGAGAGCAGTTCTTC.

The chain recombines TRBV7-6 with TRBJ2-1, with unresolved D. Germline V gene lookup returns CDR1 SGHVS and CDR2 FNYEAQ. V gave up 2 bases and J gave up 4 bases, with 15 bases separating them. This CDR3 region has 16 residues. Written as DNA, the CDR3 is TGTGCCAGCAGCTTAACCCCGACACAAGGATACAATGAGCAGTTCTTC. Its protein product is CASSLTPTQGYNEQFF.

The chain couples TRBV28 to TRBJ1-2, with a weak D call TRBD1 (5 bases). V shed 5 bases and J shed 3 bases, with 16 bases lying between them. The CDR3 is 15 amino acids. Per the germline V gene, CDR1 is MDHEN and CDR2 is SYDVKM. The chain's CDR3 is CASSTLREADYGYTF. For the CDR3, the DNA is TGTGCCAGCAGTACCCTCAGGGAGGCGGACTATGGCTACACCTTC.

J is TRBJ1-2 and V is TRBV7-9; TRBD1 agrees at 9 bases. Germline CDR1 and CDR2: SEHNR and FQNEAQ (reference sequence). This CDR3 is 16 amino acids long. V lost 0 bases to trimming and J lost 4 bases; unmatched junction nucleotides: 6. CDR3 in DNA: TGTGCCAGCAGCTTAGCGCTTGACAGGGGGACCTATGGCTACACCTTC. Protein: CASSLALDRGTYGYTF.

The chain links TRBV5-6 to TRBJ1-2; 8 nucleotides agree with TRBD1. This CDR3 has 13 residues. The germline gives CDR1 SGHDT, CDR2 YYEEEE. The J segment lost 6 bases and the V segment lost 4 bases, leaving 5 bases of the junction unmatched. The CDR3 reads CASSMTGANGYTF. Written as DNA, the CDR3 is TGTGCCAGCAGCATGACAGGGGCCAATGGCTACACCTTC.

V is TRBV6-5 and J is TRBJ1-1; D is perhaps TRBD1 (5 bases). V shed 5 bases and J shed 4 bases, with 11 bases lying between them. The CDR3 extends over 13 amino acids. The germline V gene encodes CDR1 MNHEY and CDR2 SVGAGI. The CDR3 spells CASSPMGGTEAFF. The CDR3 region has the DNA TGTGCCAGCAGTCCTATGGGGGGCACTGAAGCTTTCTTT.

For this clone: A read error is possible here, since a much larger clone lies one base away. The sample contains more than one DNA sequence encoding this CDR3. The CDR3 DNA sequence: TGTGCCAGCAGCGTAGGAGGGACCACCGGGGAGCTGTTTTTT. This codes for CASSVGGTTGELFF. The V gene is TRBV9, the J gene TRBJ2-2, with D perhaps assigned TRBD1 or TRBD2 (5 bases each). Germline V lookup: CDR1 SGDLS, CDR2 YYNGEE. Trimming took off 0 bases at V and 4 bases at J, with 7 bases between the two ends. The CDR3 is 14 amino acids.

The V gene is TRBV6-5, the J gene TRBJ2-7, with 10 bases matching TRBD1. The CDR3 spans 15 residues. The V gene end was trimmed by 5 bases and the J gene end by 5 bases; junction bases not matched to a gene: 9. Germline CDR1 and CDR2: MNHEY and SVGAGI. CDR3 region: CASSTPGQGIDEQYF. DNA of the CDR3: TGTGCCAGCAGTACCCCGGGACAGGGGATCGACGAGCAGTACTTC.

A single count supports this clone. This sequence joins TRBV9 and TRBJ1-1; weak D call: TRBD1 (5 bases). V gave up 1 base and J gave up 7 bases, with 17 bases separating them. The CDR3 is 15 amino acids. CDR1 is SGDLS and CDR2 is YYNGEE in the germline V gene. The CDR3 sequence: CASSVPREGTGEAFF. The CDR3 DNA reads as TGTGCCAGCAGCGTACCCAGGGAGGGAACCGGTGAAGCTTTCTTT.